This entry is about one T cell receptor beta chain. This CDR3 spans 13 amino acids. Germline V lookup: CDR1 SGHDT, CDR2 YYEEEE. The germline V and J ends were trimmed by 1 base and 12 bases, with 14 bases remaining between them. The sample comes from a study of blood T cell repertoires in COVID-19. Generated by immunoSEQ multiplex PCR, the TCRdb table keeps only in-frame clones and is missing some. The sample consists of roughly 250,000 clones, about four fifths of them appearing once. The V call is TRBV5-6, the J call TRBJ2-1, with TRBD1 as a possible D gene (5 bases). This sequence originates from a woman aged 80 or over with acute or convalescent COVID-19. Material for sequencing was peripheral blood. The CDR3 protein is CASSLRYSQGQFF. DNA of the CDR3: TGTGCCAGCAGCTTGAGGTACAGCCAGGGGCAGTTCTTC.